This passage covers 32 T cell receptor beta chains from one sample sequenced in a study of shared clonotypes between healthy human individuals (TCRdb year 2020). The method behind the library was the immunoSEQ multiplex PCR assay. The table was pulled from immuneACCESS by TCRdb, which kept in-frame rearrangements only. Such tables lose some clones; where checked, under half of the loss comes from unresolved V genes, and the rest has no known cause. Across this sample there are roughly 2,500,000 clones, with approximately 94% seen only once. The ten top clones hold roughly 0.39% of the sample. The sequencing sample was made of naive CD4+ T cells from PBMCs. According to the study, the label for this sample's cell subset or site signals: CD45RA+ positively selected. The receptors were gathered from a young man in good health. Some clones in this sample may be carry-over from other donors' samples.

The chain combines TRBV4-1 with TRBJ2-5, with 10 bases aligning to TRBD2. The CDR3 totals 19 residues. The V gene end was trimmed by 0 bases and the J gene end by 3 bases; junction bases not matched to a gene: 13. Germline V gene data show CDR1 as MGHRA and CDR2 as YSYEKL. CDR3 sequence: CASSQDTPPAGGREETQYF. As DNA, the CDR3 is TGCGCCAGCAGCCAAGATACGCCTCCAGCGGGAGGGCGGGAAGAGACCCAGTACTTC.

This chain uses TRBV18 with TRBJ1-5; D not resolved. Looked up from germline, CDR1 is KGHSH and CDR2 is LQKENI. V dropped 0 bases and J dropped 7 bases, with 13 bases sitting between them. The CDR3 is 15 residues long. The CDR3, as DNA: TGTGCCAGCTCACCACCCGCGTTGGTCGGGCAGCCCCAGCATTTT. It is translated as CASSPPALVGQPQHF.

This chain joins TRBV5-1 and TRBJ1-4; D is uncertain. The CDR3 spans 14 residues. V shed 0 bases and J shed 6 bases, with 9 bases lying between them. Germline CDR1 reads SGHRS; CDR2 reads YFSETQ. Here the CDR3 reads CASSLGRKDEKLFF. The CDR3 nucleotides read TGCGCCAGCAGCTTGGGGAGGAAAGATGAAAAACTGTTTTTT.

About this clone itself: At the DNA level, this CDR3 is encoded by other sequences in the same sample as well. The chain uses TRBV19 and TRBJ2-7, with 12 bases matching TRBD1. The germline gives CDR1 LNHDA, CDR2 SQIVND (reference sequence). This CDR3 is 15 amino acids long. Unmatched junction bases numbered 8, after V lost 4 bases and J lost 7 bases. The CDR3 coding sequence is TGTGCCAGTAGTAAGCCGGGACAGGGGGCTAAAGAGCAGTACTTC. It yields the protein CASSKPGQGAKEQYF.

Of note for this clone: This CDR3 is missing its conserved last phenylalanine or tryptophan, likely due to a read error. The DNA is left out, because the CDR3 cannot be placed on it with certainty; the CDR3 is given as TCRdb lists it. This sequence joins TRBV9 and TRBJ1-2. The CDR3 has 10 residues if both end residues are counted. In germline, CDR1 is SGDLS, CDR2 YYNGEE. CDR3 amino acids: CASSGRDPRY.

The genes are TRBV7-9 and TRBJ2-7, with 9 bases aligning to TRBD2. In germline, CDR1 is SEHNR, CDR2 FQNEAQ (reference sequence). The J segment lost 2 bases and the V segment lost 1 base, leaving 6 bases of the junction unmatched. The CDR3 length is 16 residues. The CDR3 loop reads CASSLGLAGDTYEQYF. CDR3 sequence (DNA): TGTGCCAGCAGCTTAGGATTAGCGGGGGATACCTACGAGCAGTACTTC. The variable domain in full, completed from reference TRBV7-9 and TRBJ2-7, reads DTGVSQNPRHKITKRGQNVTFRCDPISEHNRLYWYRQTLGQGPEFLTYFQNEAQLEKSRLLSDRFSAERPKGSFSTLEIQRTEQGDSAMYLCASSLGLAGDTYEQYFGPGTRLTVT.

V gene TRBV9 combines with J gene TRBJ1-2; 8 nucleotides agree with TRBD1. CDR1 SGDLS and CDR2 YYNGEE come from the germline V gene. V lost 0 bases and J lost 4; bases outside the gene matches: 11. CDR3 size: 17 residues. As DNA, the CDR3 is TGTGCCAGCAGCGTAGATGCAGGGGGCGGTGAGGGCTATGGCTACACCTTC. Its translation is CASSVDAGGGEGYGYTF. Full variable domain (missing parts from reference TRBV9 and TRBJ1-2): DSGVTQTPKHLITATGQRVTLRCSPRSGDLSVYWYQQSLDQGLQFLIQYYNGEERAKGNILERFSAQQFPDLHSELNLSSLELGDSALYFCASSVDAGGGEGYGYTFGSGTRLTVV.

In the case of this clone: The junction departs from the called germline gene at one end, perhaps through a read error. The J gene is TRBJ1-5, the V gene TRBV2; no definite D call. CDR1 is SNHLY and CDR2 is FYNNEI in the germline V gene. This CDR3 spans 14 amino acids. The CDR3 DNA reads as TGTGCCAGCAGAGAAGCGCGGAGCCTTCGTACCCAGCATTTT. Translated, it gives CASREARSLRTQHF.

Concerning this clone: Other DNA sequences in this specimen translate into the identical CDR3. J is TRBJ2-3 and V is TRBV18; 7 bases are a match to TRBD2. The germline V gene encodes CDR1 KGHSH and CDR2 LQKENI. This CDR3 region has 13 residues. With V trimmed by 4 bases and J by 3 bases, 1 base remained unmatched. CDR3 in DNA: TGTGCCAGCTCACGGGGGGGAACAGATACGCAGTATTTT. This codes for CASSRGGTDTQYF.

The chain uses TRBV5-1 and TRBJ2-1, with 10 bases aligning to TRBD1. The trim removed 6 bases at V and 2 bases at J, leaving 8 bases unmatched. CDR3 size: 16 residues. CDR1 is SGHRS, CDR2 YFSETQ, per germline. The CDR3 here is CASTGQGLGAYNEQFF. As DNA, the CDR3 is TGCGCCAGCACGGGACAGGGGTTAGGGGCCTACAATGAGCAGTTCTTC.

The V and J genes are TRBV11-2 and TRBJ2-7, with 8 bases aligning to TRBD2. V was clipped by 3 bases and J by 4 bases; unmatched bases: 5. Germline V lookup: CDR1 SGHAT, CDR2 FQNNGV. This CDR3 comprises 14 residues. CDR3 DNA sequence: TGTGCCAGCAGCTTGGGAGCGGGAGAATACGAGCAGTACTTC. Translation gives CASSLGAGEYEQYF.

This rearrangement joins TRBV18 to TRBJ1-2; D not certain. Per germline, CDR1 KGHSH and CDR2 LQKENI. The CDR3 covers 17 residues. The germline V and J ends were trimmed by 1 base and 2 bases, with 17 bases remaining between them. The CDR3 region is CASSPRRFLGGNYGYTF. The CDR3, as DNA: TGTGCCAGCTCACCACGAAGGTTTCTAGGTGGGAACTATGGCTACACCTTC.

This rearrangement joins TRBV18 to TRBJ2-5; a weak D match, TRBD2 (6 bases). V lost 8 bases and J lost 2, with 15 bases in between. The CDR3 is 14 residues long. Germline V CDR1 and CDR2: KGHSH, LQKENI. CDR3 protein: CASHLGLQQETQYF. For the CDR3, the DNA is TGTGCCAGCCACCTGGGACTCCAACAAGAGACCCAGTACTTC.

The gene calls are TRBV4-1 and TRBJ2-7; D gene uncertain. The V end was cut by 0 bases, the J end by 3 bases, with 12 bases between. In germline, CDR1 is MGHRA, CDR2 YSYEKL. CDR3 length equals 15 residues. For the CDR3, the DNA is TGCGCCAGCAGCCAAGATTCCGGACGGAACTACGAGCAGTACTTC. Translating it yields CASSQDSGRNYEQYF.

The chain couples TRBV10-3 to TRBJ1-3, with a possible D match to TRBD1 (6 bases). V was cut by 8 bases and J by 0 bases, with 14 bases left in between. The CDR3 totals 15 residues. Germline V gives CDR1 ENHRY, CDR2 SYGVKD. CDR3: CAIGGQIISGNTIYF. CDR3 DNA sequence: TGTGCCATCGGCGGACAGATAATCTCTGGAAACACCATATATTTT.

This chain uses TRBV30 with TRBJ1-6; possibly TRBD1 for D (6 bases). Looked up from germline, CDR1 is GTSNPN and CDR2 is SVGIG (reference sequence). The CDR3 extends over 14 amino acids. V shed 7 bases and J shed 4 bases, with 14 bases lying between them. The CDR3 protein is CAFQGNGYNSPLHF. The CDR3 region has the DNA TGTGCCTTCCAGGGGAACGGGTATAATTCACCCCTCCACTTT.

The chain links TRBV9 to TRBJ2-3; TRBD2 agrees at 11 bases. CDR3 length: 20 residues. The V segment lost 4 bases and the J segment 4 bases; nucleotides outside the gene matches: 20. CDR1 SGDLS and CDR2 YYNGEE come from the germline V gene. The CDR3 region has the DNA TGTGCCAGCAGCCCTAGAGAGGGGGGTCCGGGACTAGCGGATTCAGATACGCAGTATTTT. Protein sequence: CASSPREGGPGLADSDTQYF.

A single count supports this clone. The chain links TRBV7-9 to TRBJ2-1; D assignment may be TRBD1 or TRBD2 (5 bases each). CDR1 and CDR2 (germline): SEHNR, FQNEAQ (reference sequence). V was trimmed by 5 bases and J by 12 bases, leaving 11 bases between them. The CDR3 extends over 11 amino acids. The CDR3 nucleotides are TGTGCCAGCAGCACGGGGCAGCCGCAGTTCTTC. Encoded protein: CASSTGQPQFF.

In the case of this clone: At one end, the junction sequence differs from germline, possibly due to a read error. J is TRBJ1-1 and V is TRBV6-1, with a possible D match to TRBD1 (6 bases). The CDR3 contains 13 residues. Per the germline V gene, CDR1 is MNHNS and CDR2 is SASEGT. The CDR3 DNA reads TGTGCCAGCAGTGAACCCGGACAGTTAACCCCCACATTT. The encoded protein is CASSEPGQLTPTF.

This rearrangement joins TRBV7-2 to TRBJ1-1; a possible D gene is TRBD1 (6 bases). V was pared by 8 bases and J by 1 base, with 14 bases between. The CDR3 consists of 14 residues. Germline lookup yields CDR1 SGHTA and CDR2 FQGNSA. For the CDR3, the DNA is TGTGCCAGCGTTAGCAACAGGGCGAACACTGAAGCTTTCTTT. As protein: CASVSNRANTEAFF.

The CDR3 nucleotides read TGTGCCAGTATTTACTCACCAGGAGACTATGGCTACACCTTC. It encodes CASIYSPGDYGYTF. This chain joins TRBV19 and TRBJ1-2; D gene unclear. The germline CDR1 and CDR2 sequences are LNHDA and SQIVND (reference sequence). The CDR3 totals 14 residues. V lost 7 bases to trimming and J lost 3 bases, with 15 bases between them. Supplemented by reference TRBV19 and TRBJ1-2, the full variable domain reads DGGITQSPKYLFRKEGQNVTLSCEQNLNHDAMYWYRQDPGQGLRLIYYSQIVNDFQKGDIAEGYSVSREKKESFPLTVTSAQKNPTAFYLCASIYSPGDYGYTFGSGTRLTVV.

This clone was seen a single time. The chain has TRBV10-2 and TRBJ2-7; no definite D call. The CDR3 runs to 11 residues. V lost 3 bases, J lost 4 bases, and 4 bases lay in between. Per germline, CDR1 WSHSY and CDR2 SAAADI. DNA of the CDR3: TGCGCCAGCAGTGACGGGTACGAGCAGTACTTC. Encoded protein: CASSDGYEQYF.

The chain employs TRBV5-3 and TRBJ1-6; D unresolved. TRBV5-3 is filed as an ORF, its function uncertain. The CDR3 spans 19 residues. The V end was cut by 4 bases, the J end by 0 bases, with 20 bases between. CDR3 nucleotide sequence: TGTGCCAGAAGCAGTCCAGGAGGTGGGGTTAACTCCTATAATTCACCCCTCCACTTT. This translates into CARSSPGGGVNSYNSPLHF.

The rearrangement uses TRBV28 and TRBJ1-1; the match to TRBD1 covers 10 bases. Trimming cost V 4 bases and J 0 bases; bases outside gene matches: 8. Germline-derived CDR1 and CDR2 are MDHEN and SYDVKM. The CDR3 is 17 amino acids. The CDR3 sequence is CASSSGTGDSVNTEAFF. The DNA of the CDR3 is TGTGCCAGCAGTTCGGGGACAGGGGACTCGGTGAACACTGAAGCTTTCTTT.

The chain has TRBV5-1 and TRBJ1-5, with D perhaps TRBD1 (6 bases). Trimming cost V 0 bases and J 2 bases, with 15 bases left between them. The CDR3 is 17 amino acids. Germline CDR1 and CDR2: SGHRS and YFSETQ. CDR3 bases: TGCGCCAGCAGCTTGGGGGGAGCGGGGGCCGGCAATCAGCCCCAGCATTTT. This translates into CASSLGGAGAGNQPQHF.

This chain joins TRBV28 and TRBJ1-2; no clear D gene. The CDR3 is 12 residues long. The germline CDR1 and CDR2 sequences are MDHEN and SYDVKM. The V gene lost 7 bases and the J gene lost 6 bases, with 12 bases spanning the gap. The CDR3 region has the DNA TGTGCCAGCAAAGCCGGGAGGGATGGCTACACCTTC. Translated: CASKAGRDGYTF.

V is TRBV18 and J is TRBJ2-4, with D maybe TRBD1 (5 bases). Germline lookup yields CDR1 KGHSH and CDR2 LQKENI. This CDR3 has 16 residues. Trimming shortened V by 6 bases and J by 0 bases, and 15 bases separated the two germline ends. CDR3 sequence: CASSGLTEEAKNIQYF. CDR3 nucleotides: TGTGCCAGCTCGGGGCTAACCGAGGAAGCCAAAAACATTCAGTACTTC.

The chain carries TRBV5-1 and TRBJ2-5; 7 nucleotides line up with TRBD1. Losses at the gene ends were 0 bases for V and 5 bases for J; bases not matched to a gene: 7. Germline-derived CDR1 and CDR2 are SGHRS and YFSETQ. The CDR3 totals 15 residues. The CDR3 loop is CASSLGDRTGETQYF. The CDR3 region has the DNA TGCGCCAGCAGCTTGGGGGACAGAACGGGGGAGACCCAGTACTTC.

This chain joins TRBV7-2 and TRBJ1-1; D might be TRBD1 (6 bases). Looked up from germline, CDR1 is SGHTA and CDR2 is FQGNSA. The CDR3 loop spans 14 amino acids. V shed 4 bases and J shed 4 bases, with 13 bases lying between them. CDR3 residues: CASSSVQGRTEAFF. CDR3 bases: TGTGCCAGCAGCTCCGTACAGGGTCGCACTGAAGCTTTCTTT.

The chain joins TRBV2 to TRBJ2-7, with 10 positions matching TRBD2. This CDR3 has 16 residues. Trimming cost V 5 bases and J 0 bases; bases outside gene matches: 7. Germline CDR1 is SNHLY and CDR2 is FYNNEI. This CDR3 reads CASSYGAGGYSYEQYF. In nucleotides, the CDR3 is TGTGCCAGCAGTTATGGAGCGGGAGGGTACTCCTACGAGCAGTACTTC. The entire variable domain, with the rest obtained from reference TRBV2 and TRBJ2-7, is as follows: EPEVTQTPSHQVTQMGQEVILRCVPISNHLYFYWYRQILGQKVEFLVSFYNNEISEKSEIFDDQFSVERPDGSNFTLKIRSTKLEDSAMYFCASSYGAGGYSYEQYFGPGTRLTVT.

J is TRBJ1-2 and V is TRBV28; TRBD1 matches at 7 bases. The CDR3 covers 16 residues. The germline gives CDR1 MDHEN, CDR2 SYDVKM. Trimming at V came to 5 bases and at J to 4 bases, leaving 13 bases not matched to a gene. The CDR3 protein is CASSLGQAGDPYGYTF. The CDR3 DNA sequence: TGTGCCAGCAGTCTAGGACAGGCTGGGGACCCCTATGGCTACACCTTC.

Concerning this clone itself: The same CDR3 arises from other DNA sequences in this sample as well. The chain recombines TRBV5-1 with TRBJ2-2; D not certain. V shed 0 bases and J shed 8 bases, with 2 bases lying between them. This CDR3 has 11 amino acids. CDR1 and CDR2 (germline): SGHRS, YFSETQ. CDR3 protein: CASSLEGELFF. For the CDR3, the DNA is TGCGCCAGCAGCTTGGAAGGGGAGCTGTTTTTT.